Listed here is a single T cell receptor (beta chain). Its antigen is currently unknown. This entry is derived from a study of memory CD4+ T cells and cytomegalovirus serostatus. Overall study: This sample comes from healthy Belgian adults, about 10 CMV seropositive, about 25 seronegative.

In germline, CDR1 is LNHDA, CDR2 SQIVND (reference sequence). The CDR3 is 14 residues long. Between the trimmed V and J ends, which lost 5 bases and 3 bases, there was a span of 13 bases. Overall study results and limits: CD4+ memory repertoires contained about two fifths of the 164 reported CMV TCRbeta sequences. A US-trained random forest predicted CMV serostatus with median AUC around 0.9.

Single viable CD3+CD4+CD8-CD45RO+ cells were sorted as the memory CD4+ T cells. Original processing notes: Out-of-frame sequences were removed, leaving 2,204,828 distinct TCRbeta sequences. Using immunoSEQ multiplex PCR, the repertoire was profiled, and TCRdb retains in-frame clones only, with some absent. The DNA gave D and trimming, while V, J and clone size come from that table. Among 35,000 to 50,000 clones listed, approximately 84% were seen once. The receptor was isolated from an adult in good health and CMV-seronegative. This sequence joins TRBV19 and TRBJ1-1, with D maybe TRBD1 (5 bases). Material: memory CD4+ T cells from blood. CDR3 region: CASSLQRGHTEAFF. The CDR3, as DNA: TGTGCCAGTAGTCTACAACGGGGACACACTGAAGCTTTCTTT. The complete variable domain, with remaining parts taken from reference TRBV19 and TRBJ1-1, reads DGGITQSPKYLFRKEGQNVTLSCEQNLNHDAMYWYRQDPGQGLRLIYYSQIVNDFQKGDIAEGYSVSREKKESFPLTVTSAQKNPTAFYLCASSLQRGHTEAFFGQGTRLTVV.